Presented here are 9 T cell receptor beta chains from one specimen sequenced in a study of radiotherapy plus CTLA-4 blockade in lung cancer. The data were produced by immunoSEQ multiplex PCR, yet TCRdb's version contains in-frame clones alone and is incomplete. Of fewer than 140,000 clones listed, over 75% were seen once; the top ten hold around 2%. Sequencing used peripheral blood, obtained from a patient treated with radiotherapy plus ipilimumab. The receptors derive from a human donor with non-small cell lung cancer that progressed on radiotherapy plus ipilimumab. Some clones in this sample may be carry-over from other donors' samples.

The rearrangement links TRBV2 to TRBJ2-7; TRBD2 might be the D (7 bases). This CDR3 comprises 13 residues. The germline V gene has CDR1 SNHLY and CDR2 FYNNEI. Trimming left V 8 bases short and J 5 bases short, with 16 bases between. The CDR3 sequence is CASRGRGGHEQYF. CDR3 DNA: TGTGCCAGCCGGGGAAGGGGGGGGCACGAGCAGTACTTC. The full variable domain, completed using reference TRBV2 and TRBJ2-7, is EPEVTQTPSHQVTQMGQEVILRCVPISNHLYFYWYRQILGQKVEFLVSFYNNEISEKSEIFDDQFSVERPDGSNFTLKIRSTKLEDSAMYFCASRGRGGHEQYFGPGTRLTVT.

This clone was seen once. This sequence joins TRBV4-2 and TRBJ1-3; D is undetermined. Trimming stripped 1 base from V and 4 bases from J, with 14 bases between. The length of the CDR3 is 16 residues. Germline-derived CDR1 and CDR2 are LGHNA and YNFKEQ. Here the CDR3 DNA reads TGTGCCAGCAGCCAAGCCCCCCCGGGGTCAGGAAACACCATATATTTT. Its translation: CASSQAPPGSGNTIYF.

This chain uses TRBV6-6 with TRBJ2-5; 7 bases align to TRBD2. In germline, CDR1 is MNHNY, CDR2 SVGAGI (reference sequence). The V gene end was trimmed by 7 bases and the J gene end by 5 bases; junction bases not matched to a gene: 13. This CDR3 comprises 15 residues. The CDR3 region is CASTIPVGGSETQYF. CDR3 in DNA: TGTGCCAGCACCATACCCGTCGGGGGGTCGGAGACCCAGTACTTC.

The chain carries TRBV11-2 and TRBJ2-3; TRBD2 agrees at 12 bases. V was clipped by 5 bases and J by 4 bases; unmatched bases: 4. The CDR3 extends over 15 amino acids. Per the germline V gene, CDR1 is SGHAT and CDR2 is FQNNGV. CDR3 in DNA: TGTGCCAGCAGCCCTAGCGGGGGGGTTTCAGATACGCAGTATTTT. Translated, it gives CASSPSGGVSDTQYF.

The chain uses TRBV7-9 and TRBJ1-1; 8 positions agree with TRBD1. The V and J ends lost 8 bases and 3 bases, in that order; junction bases with no gene match: 5. Germline V lookup: CDR1 SEHNR, CDR2 FQNEAQ (reference sequence). The CDR3 has 13 residues. The CDR3: CASATGGYTEAFF. Written as DNA, the CDR3 is TGTGCCAGCGCAACAGGGGGGTACACTGAAGCTTTCTTT.

This clone showed up just once. CDR3 protein: CASSYVPGQGEQYF. The DNA of the CDR3 is TGTGCCAGCAGCTACGTACCGGGACAGGGCGAGCAGTACTTC. The V gene is TRBV5-5, the J gene TRBJ2-7, with TRBD1 matching over 9 bases. The trim removed 3 bases at V and 6 bases at J, leaving 7 bases unmatched. Germline V lookup: CDR1 SGHKS, CDR2 YYEKEE (reference sequence). This CDR3 is 14 amino acids long.

This sequence joins TRBV27 and TRBJ2-4; TRBD2 matches 11 bases. Germline CDR1 and CDR2: MNHEY and SMNVEV (reference sequence). J lost 2 bases, V lost 3 bases, and 6 bases had no gene match. The CDR3 consists of 17 residues. CDR3 sequence (DNA): TGTGCCAGCAGTTTGTTAGCGGGGGGGCCACCCAAAAACATTCAGTACTTC. This gives the protein CASSLLAGGPPKNIQYF.

This chain uses TRBV2 with TRBJ1-2; D not certain. The V end was cut by 1 base, the J end by 7 bases, with 16 bases between. The CDR3 is 15 residues long. Germline CDR1 and CDR2: SNHLY and FYNNEI. This CDR3 reads CASSEGPSLGFGYTF. The CDR3 DNA sequence: TGTGCCAGCAGTGAAGGGCCTTCGTTGGGGTTTGGCTACACCTTC.

J is TRBJ2-7 and V is TRBV5-1, with 8 bases identical to TRBD1. Germline lookup yields CDR1 SGHRS and CDR2 YFSETQ. The CDR3 has 15 residues. J gave up 6 bases and V 2 bases, and 10 bases lay outside the gene matches. CDR3 DNA: TGCGCCAGCAGCTTCTCCGCAGGGGGCAATTTCGAGCAGTACTTC. Encoded protein: CASSFSAGGNFEQYF.